Below, one TCR beta chain is given with its context. This CDR3 is 18 amino acids long. After removal of 3 bases from V and 4 bases from J, the junction contained 10 bases not matched to a gene. Per germline, CDR1 MNHEY and CDR2 SMNVEV (reference sequence). These data come from a study of T cells in tuberculosis. Thawed, overnight-rested PBMC were stained with GMM-loaded CD1B tetramer, viability dye and anti-CD3, then sorted. C32 glucose monomycolate from Rhodococcus equi was loaded onto the CD1B tetramers. The data were produced by immunoSEQ multiplex PCR, yet TCRdb's version contains in-frame clones alone and is incomplete. Of approximately 88,000 clones in the sample, roughly 93% were seen once.

The sequence was collected from an adult woman with latent tuberculosis. The chain has TRBV27 and TRBJ2-6; 9 positions match TRBD1. The material sequenced was CD1b-GMM tetramer-negative cells sorted from PBMCs. The CDR3 DNA is TGTGCCAGCAGTTTCACTCACAGGGGGCGGGCCGGGGCCAACGTCCTGACTTTC. This gives the protein CASSFTHRGRAGANVLTF.